These T cell receptor beta chains were read from a single sample in a study of cytomegalovirus exposure and HLA in healthy donors. Only in-frame clones appear in the TCRdb table, and some are missing; sequencing was by immunoSEQ multiplex PCR. The sample includes 65,000 to 85,000 clones, 84% of them seen just once. The source material was PBMCs. Source of these receptors: a woman aged 45-65 years in good health and CMV-seronegative. Both conserved end residues are part of each CDR3. A D gene is named only where the DNA matches it firmly. Expanded clones get a size class; other rows say once, few or many, or leave the size out.

J	D	V	size	DNA	CDR3
TRBJ2-7	TRBD1	TRBV6-1	NA	TGTGCCAGCAGTATGCCGGGACAGGGGACCTACGAGCAGTACTTC	CASSMPGQGTYEQYF
TRBJ1-4	NA	TRBV28	NA	TGTGCCAGCAGTAATCAGGGAATCTTGGTGTTTTTT	CASSNQGILVFF
TRBJ1-5	TRBD1	TRBV6-5	NA	TGTGCCACTCAGGGACAGGGGGACCAGCCCCAGCATTTT	CATQGQGDQPQHF
TRBJ2-5	NA	TRBV6-1	few	TGTGCCAGCAGTCAGGGATTCCAAGAGACCCAGTACTTC	CASSQGFQETQYF
TRBJ2-7	NA	TRBV28	once	TGTGCCAGCAACCAGGGATCGTACGAGCAGTACTTC	CASNQGSYEQYF
TRBJ2-7	TRBD1	TRBV11-3	NA	TGTGCCAGCAGCACCCAGGGGGAATCCTACGAGCAGTACTTC	CASSTQGESYEQYF
TRBJ2-7	TRBD2	TRBV5-4	NA	TGTGCCAGCAGCTTGGGACTAGCATCCGAGCAGTACTTC	CASSLGLASEQYF
TRBJ1-1	NA	TRBV11-3	NA	TGTGCCAGCAGCGCCAAGGGAGGCACTGAAGCTTTCTTT	CASSAKGGTEAFF
TRBJ2-1	NA	TRBV27	NA	TGTGCCAGCAGTTTTTCGGAGCAGGGGTATGAGCAGTTCTTC	CASSFSEQGYEQFF
TRBJ2-7	NA	TRBV6-1	NA	TGTGCCAGCAGGGCTCCGGGACAAACCTACGAGCAGTACTTC	CASRAPGQTYEQYF
TRBJ2-7	TRBD2	TRBV19	NA	TGTGCCAGTAGTTTAATAGCCGGGACTAGCGGGAGCGAGCAGTACTTC	CASSLIAGTSGSEQYF
TRBJ2-1	NA	TRBV11-2	NA	TGTGCCAGCCGGGAGAGGGGCCTCTCCTACAATGAGCAGTTCTTC	CASRERGLSYNEQFF
TRBJ2-1	NA	TRBV7-9	NA	TGTGCCAGCAGCCTAACAAACTCTGACGGGAGTGAGCAGTTCTTC	CASSLTNSDGSEQFF
TRBJ2-3	NA	TRBV6-4	NA	TGTGCCAGCTCCCCGGCGGTGGGCACAGATACGCAGTATTTT	CASSPAVGTDTQYF
TRBJ1-1	NA	TRBV27	NA	TGTGCCAGCGGGCTTGGACAGATGAACACTGAAGCTTTCTTT	CASGLGQMNTEAFF
TRBJ2-3	NA	TRBV9	NA	TGTGCCAGCAGCATTAGCGGAAGCACAGATACGCAGTATTTT	CASSISGSTDTQYF
TRBJ2-5	NA	TRBV14	NA	TGTGCCAGCAGCCAGAGACAGAGTAAAGAGACCCAGTACTTC	CASSQRQSKETQYF
TRBJ1-5	NA	TRBV7-2	NA	TGTGCCAGCAGCTTGGAACAGAATCAGCCCCAGCATTTT	CASSLEQNQPQHF
TRBJ1-5	TRBD1	TRBV6-5	NA	TGTGCCAGCACCTACAGGGGTATAAATCAGCCCCAGCATTTT	CASTYRGINQPQHF
TRBJ2-5	NA	TRBV7-8	NA	TGTGCCAGCAGCCCCGGGGGTTACGGGGAGACCCAGTACTTC	CASSPGGYGETQYF
TRBJ2-5	NA	TRBV27	NA	TGTGCCAGCGGAAACAGGGTCCAAGAGACCCAGTACTTC	CASGNRVQETQYF
TRBJ1-2	NA	TRBV2	NA	TGTGCCAGCAGTGAAGTCAGGGATGGCTACACCTTC	CASSEVRDGYTF